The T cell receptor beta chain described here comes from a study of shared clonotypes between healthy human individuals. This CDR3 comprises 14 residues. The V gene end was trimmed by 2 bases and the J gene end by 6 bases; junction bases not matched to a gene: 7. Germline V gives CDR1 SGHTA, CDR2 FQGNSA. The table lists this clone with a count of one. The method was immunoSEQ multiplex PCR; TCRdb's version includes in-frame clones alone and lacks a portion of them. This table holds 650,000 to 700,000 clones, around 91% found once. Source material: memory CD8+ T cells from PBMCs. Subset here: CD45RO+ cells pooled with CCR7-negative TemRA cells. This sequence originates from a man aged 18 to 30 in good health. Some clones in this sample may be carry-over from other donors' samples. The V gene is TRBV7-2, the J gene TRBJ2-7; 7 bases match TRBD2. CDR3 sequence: CASSLSGRAIEQYF. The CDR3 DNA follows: TGTGCCAGCAGCTTATCGGGGAGGGCCATCGAGCAGTACTTC. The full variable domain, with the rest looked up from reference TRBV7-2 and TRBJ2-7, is GAGVSQSPSNKVTEKGKDVELRCDPISGHTALYWYRQSLGQGLEFLIYFQGNSAPDKSGLPSDRFSAERTGGSVSTLTIQRTQQEDSAVYLCASSLSGRAIEQYFGPGTRLTVT.